This paragraph covers one T cell receptor beta chain sequence. The data originate from a study of control samples from healthy donors and cancer patients. From germline, CDR1 is SGHTA and CDR2 FQGNSA. Trimming left V 2 bases short and J 1 base short, with 13 bases between. This CDR3 has 16 residues. TCRdb keeps only in-frame clones here, not all; method: immunoSEQ multiplex PCR. The sample lists under 450,000 clones, around 90% occurring once. Sequencing was performed on PBMCs. This sequence was found in a man aged 35-49 years with head and neck cancer. The chain links TRBV7-2 to TRBJ2-3; TRBD1 might be the D (5 bases). Here the CDR3 DNA reads TGTGCCAGCAGCTTAAACCCAGGGTATGGCACAGATACGCAGTATTTT. This sequence encodes CASSLNPGYGTDTQYF.